The present entry profiles one TCR beta chain with its context. The assay was immunoSEQ multiplex PCR, and TCRdb's table has in-frame clones only and misses some. The sample has under 2.5 million clones; around 90% are singletons. These data are taken from a study of shared clonotypes between healthy human individuals. Germline V gene data show CDR1 as MNHEY and CDR2 as SVGAGI. Deletions cut 6 bases from V and 0 bases from J, with 8 bases between. The CDR3 extends over 13 amino acids. The receptor was isolated from a man between 18 and 35 years old in good health. Some clones in this sample may be carry-over from other donors' samples. Sequenced: naive CD4+ T cells from PBMCs. Sample subset: CD45RA+ positively selected. This chain uses TRBV6-5 with TRBJ1-1, with D perhaps TRBD1 (5 bases). Here the CDR3 reads CASRIRVNTEAFF. The DNA of the CDR3 is TGTGCCAGCAGAATCAGGGTGAACACTGAAGCTTTCTTT.